This T cell receptor (beta chain) was sequenced in a study of type 1 regulatory T cells. Study details: An in vitro protocol generated T-allo10, a Tr1-enriched, alloantigen-specific CD4 T cell product. Findings of the study overall: Type 1 regulatory T cells had a more restricted TCR repertoire than non-type 1 regulatory T cells.

About this clonotype itself: Antigen unknown.

Deletions cut 6 bases from V and 0 bases from J, with 12 bases between. CDR3 length: 14 residues. Germline V gene lookup returns CDR1 DFQATT and CDR2 SNEGSKA (reference sequence). Each CDR3 protein is one row after TCRdb ran MiXCR on the reads. The profile shows 35,000 to 50,000 distinct CDR3 sequences, 9% to 15% of them singletons. The receptor's source is a human donor in good health. What was sequenced was cultured non-Tr1 T cells, either the whole culture or a sorted T cell fraction (not recorded which). The chain uses TRBV20-1 and TRBJ2-1; a weak D match, TRBD2 (5 bases). CDR3 nucleotide sequence: TGCAGTGCAGAGGGCATTAGCTCCTACAATGAGCAGTTCTTC. This gives the protein CSAEGISSYNEQFF.